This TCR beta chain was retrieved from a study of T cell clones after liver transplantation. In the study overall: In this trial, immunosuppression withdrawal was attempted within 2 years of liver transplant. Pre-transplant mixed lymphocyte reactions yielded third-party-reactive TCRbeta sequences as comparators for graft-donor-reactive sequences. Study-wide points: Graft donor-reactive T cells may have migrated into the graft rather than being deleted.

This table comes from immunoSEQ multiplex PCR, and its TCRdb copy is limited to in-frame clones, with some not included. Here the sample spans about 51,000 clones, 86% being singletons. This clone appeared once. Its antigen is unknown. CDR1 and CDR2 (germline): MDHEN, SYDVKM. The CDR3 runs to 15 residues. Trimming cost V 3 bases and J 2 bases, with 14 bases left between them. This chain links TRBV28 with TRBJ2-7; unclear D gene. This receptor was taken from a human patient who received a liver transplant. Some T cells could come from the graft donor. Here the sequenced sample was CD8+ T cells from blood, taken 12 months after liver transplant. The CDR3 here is CASSFRRAVTYEQYF. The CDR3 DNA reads TGTGCCAGCAGTTTCCGAAGGGCGGTCACCTACGAGCAGTACTTC.